This T cell receptor beta chain derives from a study of shared clonotypes between healthy human individuals. With regard to this clone: Antigen specificity is unknown.

General study findings and limits: What rarefaction showed was incomplete sorted-subset sequencing despite large depth.

Clones were read by immunoSEQ multiplex PCR, and TCRdb kept only the in-frame ones, dropping some. Counted here are 2 million to 2.5 million clones, approximately 94% occurring once; the ten biggest clones make up around 0.13%. Input material: naive CD4+ T cells sorted from blood. Subset given: CD45RA+ positively selected. The receptor's source is a young man in good health.

CDR3: CASSSDTTRTDTQYF. The CDR3 DNA reads TGCGCCAGCAGTTCCGACACCACTCGCACAGATACGCAGTATTTT. The chain is built from TRBV5-1 and TRBJ2-3, with unresolved D. This CDR3 contains 15 residues. Trimming took 5 bases from V and 1 from J, leaving 14 bases between them. The V gene's germline CDR1 is SGHRS and CDR2 YFSETQ.